This entry is about one TCR beta chain. The sample belongs to a study of beta chain features in type 1 diabetes. TCRB transcripts that were expressed got sequenced, as all of the isolated RNA had been reverse transcribed. The repertoire was sequenced with immunoSEQ multiplex PCR; TCRdb's copy has only in-frame clones and lacks some. The table has 200,000 to 250,000 clones, 68% seen once. This CDR3 has 16 residues. Germline V gene lookup returns CDR1 SGHNT and CDR2 YYREEE (reference sequence). Losses at the gene ends were 4 bases for V and 1 base for J; bases not matched to a gene: 7. The TCR originated in a man aged 25-45 years in good health. Sequenced: naive CD4+ T cells from blood. The chain has TRBV5-4 and TRBJ2-3; 9 bases align to TRBD2. CDR3 residues: CASSPARTSGTDTQYF. The CDR3, as DNA: TGTGCCAGCAGCCCAGCGAGGACTAGCGGCACAGATACGCAGTATTTT.